A single T cell receptor beta chain is shown here with its context. The antigen is not known. This record belongs to a study of cytomegalovirus exposure and HLA in healthy donors. Whole-study results and caveats: There were over 150 TCR beta chains listed as cytomegalovirus-associated. The finding came from a later analysis; first-cohort TCR clusters tended to co-occur in the 95 to 150 validation repertoires.

The CDR3 is made up of 14 amino acids. The ends lost 5 bases at V and 7 bases at J; junction bases unmatched: 6. From germline, CDR1 is SEHNR and CDR2 FQNEAQ (reference sequence). Measured with immunoSEQ multiplex PCR; TCRdb has only the in-frame clones, and not every one. The table shows hundreds of thousands of clones, with 86% occurring only once. This sequence was found in a woman under 30 in good health and CMV-seronegative. Material: PBMCs. The rearrangement uses TRBV7-9 and TRBJ1-4; 8 bases align to TRBD1. The CDR3 DNA reads TGTGCCAGCAGCCCCGACAGGGGTCCTGAAAAACTGTTTTTT. Protein product: CASSPDRGPEKLFF.